This TCR beta chain emerged from a study of blood T cell repertoires in COVID-19. This clone was observed a single time. This table comes from immunoSEQ multiplex PCR, and its TCRdb copy is limited to in-frame clones, with some not included. The table shows approximately 350,000 clones, with 89% occurring only once. The germline V gene encodes CDR1 SEHNR and CDR2 FQNEAQ (reference sequence). This CDR3 comprises 17 residues. The V gene lost 4 bases and the J gene lost 1 base, with 17 bases spanning the gap. This receptor was obtained from a woman under 40 with COVID-19, enrolled during active disease. The specimen was peripheral blood. V and J are TRBV7-9 and TRBJ1-3; D perhaps matches TRBD1 (5 bases). In nucleotides, the CDR3 is TGTGCCAGCAGCTCCCTGACAGTCGTCTTGTCTGGAAACACCATATATTTT. It is translated as CASSSLTVVLSGNTIYF.